The T cell receptor beta chain described here comes from a study of blood T cell repertoires in COVID-19. Overall study context: The origin of the acute and convalescent COVID-19 samples was the United States, Italy and Spain. T cells, B-cell-depleted T cells, or PBMCs supplied cDNA or gDNA.

Per the study methods: Amplified reference gene primers provided the basis for estimating nucleated cell counts. Repertoires were generated with immunoSEQ multiplex PCR, while TCRdb's copy carries only in-frame clones and drops some. From that table come the V and J calls and clone size; the DNA was used to work out D and trimming. Here the sample spans 250,000 or so clones, around 93% being singletons. Germline V gene data show CDR1 as LNHDA and CDR2 as SQIVND (reference sequence). CDR3 length equals 15 residues. V was trimmed by 5 bases and J by 2 bases, leaving 16 bases between them. Sequences were obtained from PBMCs or T cells enriched from blood (not recorded which). The V call is TRBV19, the J call TRBJ2-7; maybe TRBD2 (5 bases). The clonotype was recovered from a man aged 40-55 years who had been exposed to COVID-19. CDR3 sequence: CASSLSSTGTYEQYF. The CDR3 nucleotides read TGTGCCAGTAGTCTCTCTTCGACGGGGACCTACGAGCAGTACTTC.